Listed here are 18 T cell receptor beta chains from one sample, sequenced in a study of blood T cells in healthy people across ages. A second PCR, run for about 7 to 11 cycles, used a sample-barcoded 5' primer plus a J-beta primer mix. In TCRdb, the 5' RACE reads were re-called with MiXCR into one record per CDR3 protein. The table shows approximately 700,000 distinct CDR3 sequences, with roughly 32% occurring only once. The sequenced material came from blood. These receptors all stem from a woman older than 75 in good health.

Of note for this clonotype: A much larger clone differs by one base, so this may be a read error. V is TRBV20-1 and J is TRBJ2-1; a possible D gene is TRBD2 (7 bases). The germline gives CDR1 DFQATT, CDR2 SNEGSKA (reference sequence). Trimming pared 1 base from V and 5 bases from J, leaving 18 bases between. CDR3 length equals 16 residues. The chain's CDR3 is CSARGGGDFMHNEQFF. CDR3 nucleotides: TGCAGTGCTAGAGGAGGGGGGGACTTCATGCACAATGAGCAGTTCTTC.

This clonotype was seen at least ten times. The rearrangement joins TRBV9 to TRBJ2-5; D may be TRBD2 (5 bases). The CDR3 has 12 amino acids. Germline lookup yields CDR1 SGDLS and CDR2 YYNGEE. V was trimmed by 0 bases and J by 10 bases, leaving 10 bases between them. CDR3 protein: CASSVEGGSQYF. The DNA of the CDR3 is TGTGCCAGCAGCGTAGAAGGAGGAAGCCAGTACTTC.

The table lists this clonotype with a few counts. The chain couples TRBV9 to TRBJ2-5; D tentatively reads TRBD1 or TRBD2 (5 bases each). Germline-derived CDR1 and CDR2 are SGDLS and YYNGEE. V lost 0 bases and J 4 bases, leaving 10 bases between the germline ends. The CDR3 length is 14 residues. The CDR3 region is CASSVGGARETQYF. Written as DNA, the CDR3 is TGTGCCAGCAGCGTAGGAGGGGCCCGAGAGACCCAGTACTTC.

The rearrangement links TRBV28 to TRBJ1-2, with TRBD1 as a possible D gene (6 bases). CDR1 is MDHEN, CDR2 SYDVKM, per germline. This CDR3 has 14 residues. V shed 7 bases and J shed 3 bases, with 15 bases lying between them. The CDR3 DNA is TGTGCCAGCACCCACTCCCAGGGGTACTATGGCTACACCTTC. It translates to CASTHSQGYYGYTF.

Note on this clonotype: The junction differs from germline at one of its ends, possibly a read error. This chain links TRBV7-9 with TRBJ2-7, with unresolved D. This CDR3 is 12 amino acids long. The germline gives CDR1 SEHNR, CDR2 FQNEAQ (reference sequence). In nucleotides, the CDR3 is TGTACCAGCAGCTTAAGCACCTACGAGCAGTACTTC. This encodes CTSSLSTYEQYF.

With regard to this clonotype: Germline and junction disagree at one end, which may indicate a read error. The chain is built from TRBV3-1 and TRBJ1-2; tentatively, D is TRBD1 (6 bases). CDR1 LGHDT and CDR2 YNNKEL come from the germline V gene (reference sequence). The CDR3 contains 16 residues. CDR3 protein: CTSSHSGPGADYGYTF. The CDR3 DNA follows: TGTACCAGCAGCCATTCAGGGCCGGGGGCGGACTATGGCTACACCTTC.

About this clonotype itself: This could be a read error, since a much larger clone is one nucleotide away. CDR3 sequence: CASSPDSGAINEQFF. The CDR3 DNA is TGCGCCAGCAGCCCTGACAGCGGGGCGATCAATGAGCAGTTCTTC. The chain joins TRBV5-1 to TRBJ2-1; TRBD2 matches at 7 bases. The junction had 10 bases not matched to a gene; V was cut back by 4 bases and J by 6 bases. Germline loops: CDR1 SGHRS, CDR2 YFSETQ. The CDR3 length is 15 residues. The full variable domain, its missing parts supplied by reference TRBV5-1 and TRBJ2-1, is KAGVTQTPRYLIKTRGQQVTLSCSPISGHRSVSWYQQTPGQGLQFLFEYFSETQRNKGNFPGRFSGRQFSNSRSEMNVSTLELGDSALYLCASSPDSGAINEQFFGPGTRLTVL.

This clonotype was found a few times. The genes are TRBV5-1 and TRBJ2-1; TRBD2 matches 8 bases. J lost 4 bases, V lost 3 bases, and 9 bases had no gene match. CDR1 SGHRS and CDR2 YFSETQ come from the germline V gene. The CDR3 extends over 16 amino acids. The CDR3 sequence: CASSSLAGRGYNEQFF. The DNA for the CDR3 is TGCGCCAGCAGCTCCTTAGCGGGGAGGGGATACAATGAGCAGTTCTTC.

This clonotype has at least ten counts. The chain has TRBV7-2 and TRBJ2-3; no reliable D call. The germline V gene encodes CDR1 SGHTA and CDR2 FQGNSA. V lost 1 base, J lost 14 bases, and 13 bases lay in between. The CDR3 has 12 amino acids. DNA of the CDR3: TGTGCCAGCAGCTTAGACTCCGAGACAAGGTATTTT. This codes for CASSLDSETRYF.

The table lists this clonotype with many counts. The rearrangement links TRBV7-2 to TRBJ1-2; 8 positions agree with TRBD1. The CDR3 is made up of 16 amino acids. In germline, CDR1 is SGHTA, CDR2 FQGNSA. Trimming removed 1 base from V and 8 bases from J; junction bases left unmatched: 12. The CDR3 here is CASSLVSGTGSGGYTF. The CDR3 region has the DNA TGTGCCAGCAGCTTAGTCTCCGGGACAGGATCCGGCGGCTACACCTTC.

In regard to this clonotype: This may be a read error: a much more frequent sequence differs by one nucleotide. The V and J genes are TRBV6-2 or TRBV6-3 and TRBJ1-1; D is perhaps TRBD1 (6 bases). Germline V lookup: CDR1 MNHEY, CDR2 SVGEGT. V was trimmed by 7 bases and J by 5 bases, leaving 17 bases between them. The CDR3 extends over 14 amino acids. CDR3 protein: CASTNGGGRTEAFF. The CDR3 DNA is TGTGCCAGCACCAACGGGGGGGGCAGGACTGAAGCTTTCTTT.

Comments on this clonotype: A much larger clone lies a single base off, so this may be a read error. The rearrangement joins TRBV7-9 to TRBJ1-2, with 7 bases lining up with TRBD1. CDR1 SEHNR and CDR2 FQNEAQ come from the germline V gene (reference sequence). The CDR3 contains 15 residues. Losses at the gene ends were 4 bases for V and 1 base for J; bases not matched to a gene: 6. CDR3 protein: CASSSTTGVNYGYTF. The CDR3 DNA reads as TGTGCCAGCAGCTCTACTACAGGGGTTAACTATGGCTACACCTTC.

A few counts support this clonotype. A much larger clone lies one base from this, so it may be a read error. The chain has TRBV29-1 and TRBJ2-7, with TRBD2 matching 9 bases. There are 16 residues in the CDR3. CDR1 SQVTM and CDR2 ANQGSEA come from the germline V gene. Losses at the gene ends were 1 base for V and 7 bases for J; bases not matched to a gene: 14. CDR3 sequence: CSVEGTVSGGINEQYF. In DNA form, the CDR3 reads TGCAGCGTTGAAGGCACTGTGAGCGGGGGGATCAATGAGCAGTACTTC.

The genes are TRBV4-2 and TRBJ2-6; maybe TRBD2 (6 bases). The germline CDR1 and CDR2 sequences are LGHNA and YNFKEQ. Deletions cut 0 bases from V and 0 bases from J, with 15 bases between. This CDR3 is 19 amino acids long. CDR3 amino acids: CASSQDVGRRTSGANVLTF. CDR3 nucleotides: TGTGCCAGCAGCCAAGATGTGGGGAGGCGAACCTCTGGGGCCAACGTCCTGACTTTC.

This clonotype showed up many times. The V gene is TRBV4-3, the J gene TRBJ2-7; D unresolved. Trimming took off 4 bases at V and 0 bases at J, with 10 bases between the two ends. CDR1 and CDR2 (germline): LGHNA, YSLEER. CDR3 size: 14 residues. CDR3 coding DNA: TGCGCCAGCAGCCCCTCGCGGCACTCCTACGAGCAGTACTTC. Protein: CASSPSRHSYEQYF.

This clonotype occurred many times. CDR3 sequence: CSARVVGAGDTQYF. In DNA form, the CDR3 reads TGCAGTGCTAGAGTTGTGGGGGCGGGAGATACGCAGTATTTT. The chain couples TRBV20-1 to TRBJ2-3, with D possibly TRBD1 on 6 matching bases. V lost 1 base, J lost 5 bases, and 13 bases lay in between. The CDR3 contains 14 residues. Germline V lookup: CDR1 DFQATT, CDR2 SNEGSKA (reference sequence).

CDR3 protein: CASSRGVDTQYF. The CDR3 DNA reads TGTGCCAGCAGCCGAGGTGTAGATACGCAGTATTTT. This rearrangement joins TRBV7-2 to TRBJ2-3, with no clear D. CDR3 length: 12 residues. CDR1 and CDR2 (germline): SGHTA, FQGNSA. V was trimmed by 5 bases and J by 5 bases, leaving 8 bases between them.

The rearrangement uses TRBV9 and TRBJ2-7; D might be TRBD2 (5 bases). Germline CDR1 is SGDLS and CDR2 is YYNGEE. CDR3 size: 15 residues. V gave up 4 bases and J gave up 4 bases, with 18 bases separating them. The CDR3 nucleotides are TGTGCCAGCAGCATTAGCCCTTTGGGAGTTTACGAGCAGTACTTC. Translation: CASSISPLGVYEQYF.